These 17 T cell receptor beta chains originate from one sample sequenced in a study of cytomegalovirus exposure and HLA in healthy donors. Sequencing used immunoSEQ multiplex PCR; TCRdb keeps in-frame clones, though not all of them. The table records more than 95,000 clones, 89% of them present only once. The specimen was PBMCs. These receptors were collected from a woman younger than 30 in good health and CMV-seronegative.

The chain is built from TRBV29-1 and TRBJ1-2; weak D call: TRBD1 (6 bases). This CDR3 is built from 12 residues. The germline V gene has CDR1 SQVTM and CDR2 ANQGSEA. V was shortened by 5 bases and J by 7 bases, with 14 bases between the two germline ends. CDR3: CSVYSGDGGYTF. CDR3 coding DNA: TGCAGCGTTTATTCAGGGGATGGTGGCTACACCTTC.

The chain carries TRBV15 and TRBJ2-1; 14 bases are a match to TRBD2. The CDR3 sequence is 17 residues long. Per the germline V gene, CDR1 is LNHNV and CDR2 is YYDKDF (reference sequence). V dropped 0 bases and J dropped 6; count of bases not matched to a gene: 4. The CDR3 loop reads CATSRDMGLAGANEQFF. In DNA, the CDR3 is TGTGCCACCAGCAGAGATATGGGACTAGCGGGAGCCAATGAGCAGTTCTTC.

J is TRBJ2-7 and V is TRBV28; D might be TRBD2 (5 bases). This CDR3 spans 14 amino acids. CDR1 is MDHEN, CDR2 SYDVKM, per germline. Trimming shortened V by 6 bases and J by 2 bases, and 14 bases separated the two germline ends. The chain's CDR3 is CASRPDGKPYEQYF. The CDR3 DNA reads as TGTGCCAGCAGACCCGACGGGAAGCCCTACGAGCAGTACTTC.

This sequence joins TRBV2 and TRBJ2-1; 7 bases line up with TRBD1. Germline V gene sequence: CDR1 SNHLY, CDR2 FYNNEI. This CDR3 is built from 14 residues. Trimming removed 3 bases from V and 5 bases from J; junction bases left unmatched: 4. CDR3 sequence: CASSDPGQNNEQFF. In DNA, the CDR3 is TGTGCCAGCAGTGACCCGGGACAGAACAATGAGCAGTTCTTC.

The chain links TRBV19 to TRBJ1-4; 7 nucleotides agree with TRBD1. This CDR3 region has 16 residues. V shed 5 bases and J 7 bases; nucleotides not matched to a gene: 13. Germline-derived CDR1 and CDR2 are LNHDA and SQIVND (reference sequence). The CDR3 DNA reads as TGTGCCAGTAGTCCCCGGGACAGCGCCTTTGCTGAAAAACTGTTTTTT. It is translated as CASSPRDSAFAEKLFF.

This chain links TRBV28 with TRBJ1-6, with unresolved D. The V end was cut by 3 bases, the J end by 0 bases, with 9 bases between. The CDR3 covers 16 residues. Germline V gene sequence: CDR1 MDHEN, CDR2 SYDVKM. The CDR3 DNA is TGTGCCAGCAGTTTTGAGAGTGACTCCTATAATTCACCCCTCCACTTT. Translating it yields CASSFESDSYNSPLHF.

This sequence joins TRBV18 and TRBJ2-3; the D is unclear. Germline V gene data show CDR1 as KGHSH and CDR2 as LQKENI. CDR3 length equals 13 residues. Trimming shortened V by 3 bases and J by 3 bases, and 7 bases separated the two germline ends. CDR3 DNA sequence: TGTGCCAGCTCACCGCTCAGTACAGATACGCAGTATTTT. It translates to CASSPLSTDTQYF.

The chain is built from TRBV4-1 and TRBJ2-2; 13 bases line up with TRBD2. Per the germline V gene, CDR1 is MGHRA and CDR2 is YSYEKL. The CDR3 consists of 20 residues. After removal of 5 bases from V and 1 base from J, the junction contained 13 bases not matched to a gene. CDR3 sequence (DNA): TGCGCCAGCAGCGGGTTCCGAGAAGGGACTAGCGGGAAGAACACCGGGGAGCTGTTTTTT. This sequence encodes CASSGFREGTSGKNTGELFF.

The chain uses TRBV6-4 and TRBJ2-2; 11 bases are a match to TRBD2. The junction had 8 bases not matched to a gene; V was cut back by 7 bases and J by 4 bases. The length of the CDR3 is 16 residues. CDR1 and CDR2 from the germline V gene are MRHNA and SNTAGT. The chain's CDR3 is CASKSGLADTTGELFF. For the CDR3, the DNA is TGTGCCAGCAAATCGGGACTAGCGGATACCACCGGGGAGCTGTTTTTT.

The CDR3 DNA reads TGCGCCAGCAGCTTGGATCTTCCCGTCGATCGGGAGCAGTACTTC. Translating gives CASSLDLPVDREQYF. The rearrangement links TRBV5-1 to TRBJ2-7, with D unresolved. The CDR3 extends over 15 amino acids. With 0 bases removed from V and 7 bases from J, the gap between germline ends came to 17 bases. Germline V lookup: CDR1 SGHRS, CDR2 YFSETQ.

In DNA form, the CDR3 reads TGTGCCAGCAGTTTACTAAGGGACAGCGACAATGAGCAGTTCTTC. The encoded protein is CASSLLRDSDNEQFF. This chain joins TRBV27 and TRBJ2-1; 7 nucleotides match TRBD1. V shed 2 bases and J 5 bases; nucleotides not matched to a gene: 6. Germline V gene sequence: CDR1 MNHEY, CDR2 SMNVEV (reference sequence). The CDR3 has 15 residues.

The rearrangement joins TRBV7-2 to TRBJ2-1; 10 bases line up with TRBD2. The CDR3 consists of 15 residues. Trimming removed 5 bases from V and 7 bases from J; junction bases left unmatched: 8. CDR1 SGHTA and CDR2 FQGNSA come from the germline V gene. Written as DNA, the CDR3 is TGTGCCAGCAGCCGGACTAGCGGTCAGGGGAATGAGCAGTTCTTC. Amino acids: CASSRTSGQGNEQFF.

V usage is TRBV30 and J usage is TRBJ2-5; D call uncertain. The CDR3 covers 12 residues. Germline V CDR1 and CDR2: GTSNPN, SVGIG (reference sequence). Trimming removed 0 bases at V and 5 bases at J, with 7 bases between. For the CDR3, the DNA is TGTGCCTGGAGTGTAAACGGTGAGACCCAGTACTTC. Its protein product is CAWSVNGETQYF.

The gene calls are TRBV19 and TRBJ2-7; TRBD1 agrees at 10 bases. Germline values: CDR1 LNHDA, CDR2 SQIVND (reference sequence). V gave up 5 bases and J gave up 7 bases; unmatched junction bases: 11. This CDR3 has 15 amino acids. CDR3 in amino acids: CASSLPGTGVGEQYF. DNA for the CDR3: TGTGCCAGTAGTTTACCCGGGACAGGGGTAGGGGAGCAGTACTTC.

V gene TRBV19 combines with J gene TRBJ2-2; D perhaps matches TRBD2 (6 bases). CDR1 and CDR2 from the germline V gene are LNHDA and SQIVND (reference sequence). The V end was cut by 0 bases, the J end by 1 base, with 15 bases between. The CDR3 spans 18 residues. CDR3 DNA sequence: TGTGCCAGTAGTATAGACCTCGGGACTCCTTTGAACACCGGGGAGCTGTTTTTT. Its translation: CASSIDLGTPLNTGELFF.

V usage is TRBV5-1 and J usage is TRBJ2-5, with 12 bases aligning to TRBD2. The CDR3 is made up of 16 amino acids. Germline CDR1 is SGHRS and CDR2 is YFSETQ. After removal of 0 bases from V and 5 bases from J, the junction contained 5 bases not matched to a gene. The CDR3 protein is CASSLELAGGPETQYF. CDR3 nucleotide sequence: TGCGCCAGCAGCTTGGAGCTAGCGGGAGGGCCGGAGACCCAGTACTTC.

This clone showed up just once. The chain recombines TRBV28 with TRBJ2-2; TRBD2 matches at 8 bases. CDR1 is MDHEN and CDR2 is SYDVKM in the germline V gene. This CDR3 contains 12 residues. V lost 7 bases, J lost 6 bases, and 1 base stayed unmatched. In DNA, the CDR3 is TGTGCCAGCAACGGGGGGGCCGGGGAGCTGTTTTTT. Amino acids: CASNGGAGELFF.